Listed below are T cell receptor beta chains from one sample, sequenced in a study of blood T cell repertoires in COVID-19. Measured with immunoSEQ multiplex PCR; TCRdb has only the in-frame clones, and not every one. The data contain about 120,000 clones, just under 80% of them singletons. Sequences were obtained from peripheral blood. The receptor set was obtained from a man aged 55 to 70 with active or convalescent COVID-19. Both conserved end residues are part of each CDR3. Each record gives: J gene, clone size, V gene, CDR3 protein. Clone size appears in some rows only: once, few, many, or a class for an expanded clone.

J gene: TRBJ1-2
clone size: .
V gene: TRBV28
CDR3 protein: CASSRQGIYGYTF

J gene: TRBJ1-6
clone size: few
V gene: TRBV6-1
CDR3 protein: CASSDGAPLHF

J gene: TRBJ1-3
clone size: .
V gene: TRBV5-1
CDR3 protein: CASSLSWQGSSGNTIYF

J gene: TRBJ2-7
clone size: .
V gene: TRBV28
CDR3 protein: CASRIDSNYEQYF

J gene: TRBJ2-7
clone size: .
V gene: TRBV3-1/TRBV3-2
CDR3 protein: CASSQYSGRGYEQYF

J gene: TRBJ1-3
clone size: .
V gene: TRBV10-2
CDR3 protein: CASSDRDTIYF

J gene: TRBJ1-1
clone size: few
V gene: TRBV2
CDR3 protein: CASSRTSTEAFF

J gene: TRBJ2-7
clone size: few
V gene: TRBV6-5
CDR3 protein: CASSSDRGGEQYF

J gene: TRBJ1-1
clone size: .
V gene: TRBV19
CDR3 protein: CASKRHLMNTEAFF

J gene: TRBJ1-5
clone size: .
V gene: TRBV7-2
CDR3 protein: CASSLDVRTRNQPQHF

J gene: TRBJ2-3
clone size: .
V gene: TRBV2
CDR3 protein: CASALGPYTDTQYF

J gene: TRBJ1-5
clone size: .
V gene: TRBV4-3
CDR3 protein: CASSQDAGAGNQPQHF

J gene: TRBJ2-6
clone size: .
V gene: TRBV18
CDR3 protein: CASSPDTANVLTF

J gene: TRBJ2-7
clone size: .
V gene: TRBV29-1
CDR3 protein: CSPYYEQYF

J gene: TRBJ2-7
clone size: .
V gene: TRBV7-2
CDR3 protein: CASSPSLDEQYF

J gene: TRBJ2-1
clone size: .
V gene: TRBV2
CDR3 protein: CASSSGLVAPGEQFF

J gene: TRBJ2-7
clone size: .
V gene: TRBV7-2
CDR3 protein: CASSGRDRLSYEQYF

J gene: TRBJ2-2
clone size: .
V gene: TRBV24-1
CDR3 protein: CATSDWGELRTGELFF

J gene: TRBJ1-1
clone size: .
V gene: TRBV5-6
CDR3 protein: CASSLDGGRDTEAFF

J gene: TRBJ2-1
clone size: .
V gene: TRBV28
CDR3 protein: CASSPHGAGVKEQFF

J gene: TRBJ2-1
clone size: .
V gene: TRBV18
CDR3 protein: CASSLGTRNEQFF

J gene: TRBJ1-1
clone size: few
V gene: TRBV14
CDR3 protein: CASSQVRGRNTEAFF

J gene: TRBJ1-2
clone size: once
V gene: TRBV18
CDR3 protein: CASSPPTGVSGYTF

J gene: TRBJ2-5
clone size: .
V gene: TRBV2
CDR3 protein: CASGTVETQYF